This T cell receptor (beta chain) was found in a study of CD8 T cells in ankylosing spondylitis. Study conclusions and caveats: The clones that were linked to disease were reported to be significantly enriched in matched synovial fluid samples from ankylosing spondylitis patients. It appeared that ankylosing spondylitis blood was characterized by a TCR beta motif of roughly 8 highly homologous variants.

As to this clonotype: The antigen remains undetermined.

5'-RACE, quantitative and with molecular barcodes, yielded the TCR beta libraries. MiXCR, run by TCRdb on the 5' RACE reads, gives a single entry per CDR3 protein. The table shows a few hundred thousand distinct CDR3 sequences, with 15% to 20% occurring only once. This CDR3 is built from 14 residues. The junction had 6 bases not matched to a gene; V was cut back by 8 bases and J by 0 bases. This TCR was recovered from a male donor with ankylosing spondylitis or in good health (not recorded which). The chain couples TRBV12-3 or TRBV12-4 to TRBJ1-2, with 7 positions matching TRBD1. The sample was blood, either unsorted or a sorted T cell fraction (not recorded which). The CDR3 protein is CASGLGTANYGYTF. In nucleotides, the CDR3 is TGTGCCAGCGGACTAGGGACAGCTAACTATGGCTACACCTTC.